A few counts support the clone carrying this T cell receptor beta chain. The antigen remains unidentified. V lost 7 bases and J lost 5; bases outside the gene matches: 12. Germline CDR1 SQVTM, CDR2 ANQGSEA. This CDR3 region has 14 residues. In the PCR, 60 Vbeta and 13 Jbeta primers were used. The table came from immunoSEQ multiplex PCR; TCRdb's copy has only in-frame clones and leaves some out. The sample shows about 120,000 clones, 75% of them seen only once. This specimen belongs to a study of cytomegalovirus exposure and HLA in healthy donors. Findings and caveats of the study: An analysis was carried out later, and it reportedly showed fewer N-insertions in an Asian-associated ancestry cluster than the roughly 670-donor mean. Per a later analysis, HLA-associated TCR beta chains showed more clonal expansion than other, equally common TCR beta chains.

This chain uses TRBV29-1 with TRBJ2-5; TRBD1 agrees at 8 bases. The TCR was taken from a woman aged 40 to 50 in good health and CMV-seropositive. Material: PBMCs. The CDR3 DNA is TGCAGCGCCCGGGACAGGCTCCCTGAGGAGACCCAGTACTTC. The encoded protein is CSARDRLPEETQYF. The full variable domain, with the rest looked up from reference TRBV29-1 and TRBJ2-5, is SAVISQKPSRDICQRGTSLTIQCQVDSQVTMMFWYRQQPGQSLTLIATANQGSEATYESGFVIDKFPISRPNLTFSTLTVSNMSPEDSSIYLCSARDRLPEETQYFGPGTRLLVL.